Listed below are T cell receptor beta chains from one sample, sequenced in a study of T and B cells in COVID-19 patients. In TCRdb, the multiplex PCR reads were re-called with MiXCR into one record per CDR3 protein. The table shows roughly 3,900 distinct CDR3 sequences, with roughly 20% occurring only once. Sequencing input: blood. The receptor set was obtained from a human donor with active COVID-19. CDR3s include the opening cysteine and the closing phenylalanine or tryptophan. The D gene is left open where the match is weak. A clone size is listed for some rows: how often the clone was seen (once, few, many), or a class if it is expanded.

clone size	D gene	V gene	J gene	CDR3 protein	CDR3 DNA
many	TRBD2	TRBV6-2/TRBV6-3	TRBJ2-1	CASSQIAGGPYNEQFF	TGTGCCAGCAGTCAGATAGCGGGGGGCCCCTACAATGAGCAGTTCTTC
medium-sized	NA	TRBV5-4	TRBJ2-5	CASSLWSGMETQYF	TGTGCCAGCAGCTTGTGGAGCGGAATGGAGACCCAGTACTTC
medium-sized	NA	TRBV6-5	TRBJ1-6	CASSYSIDFAELSSYNSPLHF	TGTGCCAGCAGTTACTCGATAGATTTTGCTGAATTGAGCTCCTATAATTCACCCCTCCACTTT
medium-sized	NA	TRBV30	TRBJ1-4	CAWSKPTNEKLFF	TGTGCCTGGAGCAAGCCAACTAATGAAAAACTGTTTTTT
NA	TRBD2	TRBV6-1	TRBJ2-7	CASSESKKAGAYSYEQYF	TGCGCCAGCAGTGAGTCGAAAAAAGCGGGGGCCTACTCTTACGAGCAGTACTTC
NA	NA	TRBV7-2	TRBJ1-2	CASSLVFGAGDEYGYTF	TGTGCCAGCAGCTTAGTATTCGGGGCAGGGGATGAATATGGCTACACCTTC
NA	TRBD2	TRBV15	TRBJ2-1	CATSRIAGGNEQFF	TGTGCCACCAGCAGGATAGCGGGGGGAAATGAGCAGTTCTTC
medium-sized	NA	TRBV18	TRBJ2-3	CASSPNRAGTDTQYF	TGTGCCAGCTCACCAAACAGGGCGGGCACAGATACGCAGTATTTT
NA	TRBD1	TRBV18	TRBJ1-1	CASSPGTGWGVNTEAFF	TGTGCCAGCTCACCAGGGACAGGGTGGGGTGTGAACACTGAAGCTTTCTTT
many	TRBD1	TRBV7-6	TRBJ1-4	CASSLVGTGGEKLFF	TGTGCCAGCAGCTTAGTAGGGACAGGGGGTGAAAAACTGTTTTTT
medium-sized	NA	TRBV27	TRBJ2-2	CASSTNREAGELFF	TGTGCCAGCAGTACGAACAGGGAGGCCGGGGAGCTGTTTTTT
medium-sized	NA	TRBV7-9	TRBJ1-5	CASSLGSGQPQHF	TGTGCCAGCAGCTTAGGGTCCGGACAGCCCCAGCATTTT
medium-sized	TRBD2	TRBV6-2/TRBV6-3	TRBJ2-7	CASTREGEQYF	TGTGCCAGCACCCGGGAGGGCGAGCAGTACTTC
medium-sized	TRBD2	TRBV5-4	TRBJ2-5	CASSSPRRGGTETQYF	TGTGCCAGCAGCTCACCACGGCGGGGGGGGACGGAGACCCAGTACTTC
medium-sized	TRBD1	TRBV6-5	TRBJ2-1	CASSPGTGYGVNEQFF	TGTGCCAGCAGTCCCGGGACAGGATACGGGGTCAATGAGCAGTTCTTC
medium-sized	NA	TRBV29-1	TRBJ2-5	CSVTWATRETQYF	TGCAGCGTTACTTGGGCCACCCGGGAGACCCAGTACTTC
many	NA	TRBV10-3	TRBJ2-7	CAIRLDTLPPYEQYF	TGTGCCATCAGGCTAGACACCCTTCCTCCCTACGAGCAGTACTTC